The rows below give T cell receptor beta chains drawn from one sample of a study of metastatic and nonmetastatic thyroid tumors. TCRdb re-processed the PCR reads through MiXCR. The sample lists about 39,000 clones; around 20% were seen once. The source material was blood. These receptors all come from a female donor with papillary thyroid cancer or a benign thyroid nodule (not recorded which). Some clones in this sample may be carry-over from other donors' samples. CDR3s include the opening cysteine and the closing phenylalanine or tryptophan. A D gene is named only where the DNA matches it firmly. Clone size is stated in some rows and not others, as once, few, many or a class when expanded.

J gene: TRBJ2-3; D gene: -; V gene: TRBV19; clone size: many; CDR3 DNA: TGTGCCAGTAGGGATCCGGGATCCAGCACAGATACGCAGTATTTT; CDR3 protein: CASRDPGSSTDTQYF
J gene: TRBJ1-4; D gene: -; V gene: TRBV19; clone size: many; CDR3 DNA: TGTGCCAGTAGGGATCAACACGGAGCAACTAATGAAAAACTGTTTTTT; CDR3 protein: CASRDQHGATNEKLFF
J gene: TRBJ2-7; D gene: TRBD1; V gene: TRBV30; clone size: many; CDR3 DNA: TGTGCCTGGACCCGGGACAGGGGAAACTACGAGCAGTACTTC; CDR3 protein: CAWTRDRGNYEQYF
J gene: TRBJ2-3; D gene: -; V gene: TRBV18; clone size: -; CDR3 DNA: TGTGCCAGCTCACCATCTAGAGGGGGCACAGATACGCAGTATTTT; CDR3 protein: CASSPSRGGTDTQYF
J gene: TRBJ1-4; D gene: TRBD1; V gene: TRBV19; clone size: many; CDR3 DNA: TGTGCCAGTAGGGACAGGGGAAATGAAAAACTGTTTTTT; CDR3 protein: CASRDRGNEKLFF
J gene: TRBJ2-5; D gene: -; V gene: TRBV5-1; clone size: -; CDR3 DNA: TGCGCCAGCAGCGCATTGACTGTGAAGACACAGTACTTC; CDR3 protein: CASSALTVKTQYF
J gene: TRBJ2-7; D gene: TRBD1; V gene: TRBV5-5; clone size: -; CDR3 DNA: TGTGCCAGCAGCCTCCGGACAGGTGGAACCTACGAGCAGTACTTC; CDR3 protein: CASSLRTGGTYEQYF
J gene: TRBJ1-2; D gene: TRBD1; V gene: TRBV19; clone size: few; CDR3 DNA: TGTTCCAGTAGTATGTGGACAGGGGGCAACTATGGCTACACCTTC; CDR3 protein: CSSSMWTGGNYGYTF
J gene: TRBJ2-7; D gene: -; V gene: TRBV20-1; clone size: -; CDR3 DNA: TGCAGTGCGCAAAAGGGCGGGAAGGGGTACGAGCAGTACTTC; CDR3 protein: CSAQKGGKGYEQYF
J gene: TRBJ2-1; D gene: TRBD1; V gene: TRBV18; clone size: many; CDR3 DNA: TGTGCCAGCTCCACCCTAGGACAGGGGTCCTACAATGAGCAGTTCTTC; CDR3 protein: CASSTLGQGSYNEQFF
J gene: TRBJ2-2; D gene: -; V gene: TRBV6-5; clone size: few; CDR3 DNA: TGTGCCAGCAGTTTGTACAGGGACACCGTGGAGCTGTTTTTT; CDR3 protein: CASSLYRDTVELFF
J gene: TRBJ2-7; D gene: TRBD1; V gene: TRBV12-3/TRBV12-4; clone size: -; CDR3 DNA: TGTGCCAGCAGTTCACCTAACAGGGGACGGGAATACGAGCAGTACTTC; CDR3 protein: CASSSPNRGREYEQYF
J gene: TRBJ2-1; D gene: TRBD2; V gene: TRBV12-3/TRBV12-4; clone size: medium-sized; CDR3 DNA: TGTGCCAGCAGTCCTCCCGGGAGGTTTGAGCAGTTCTTC; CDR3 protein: CASSPPGRFEQFF